Shown below are 14 T cell receptor beta chains from a single sample sequenced in a study of blood T cell repertoires in COVID-19. The method was immunoSEQ multiplex PCR; TCRdb's version includes in-frame clones alone and lacks a portion of them. Of around 250,000 clones in the sample, approximately 82% were seen once. The sequenced sample consisted of PBMCs or T cells enriched from blood (not recorded which). The receptors derive from a man aged 35 to 55 who had recovered from COVID-19.

This clone was seen a handful of times. The genes are TRBV28 and TRBJ2-7; 8 bases agree with TRBD1. After removal of 7 bases from V and 6 bases from J, the junction contained 2 bases not matched to a gene. The V gene's germline CDR1 is MDHEN and CDR2 SYDVKM. The CDR3 spans 11 residues. CDR3 protein: CASIQGVEQYF. The CDR3 region has the DNA TGTGCCAGCATACAGGGGGTCGAGCAGTACTTC.

This chain links TRBV6-5 with TRBJ1-2, with D perhaps matching TRBD1 (6 bases). Trimming pared 7 bases from V and 2 bases from J, leaving 11 bases between. The CDR3 covers 13 residues. CDR1 and CDR2 from the germline V gene are MNHEY and SVGAGI. CDR3 DNA sequence: TGTGCCAGCAAATGGGGGGGCAACTATGGCTACACCTTC. Its translation: CASKWGGNYGYTF.

The V and J genes are TRBV29-1 and TRBJ2-2; TRBD1 matches 11 bases. This CDR3 is 13 amino acids long. V was pared by 7 bases and J by 5 bases, with 3 bases of the junction left unmatched. Germline V gives CDR1 SQVTM, CDR2 ANQGSEA. This CDR3 is CSADRGHTGELFF. CDR3 DNA: TGCAGCGCGGACAGGGGGCATACCGGGGAGCTGTTTTTT.

The genes are TRBV7-8 and TRBJ1-6, with D hard to call. The germline V gene has CDR1 SGHVS and CDR2 FQNEAQ. The V and J ends lost 3 bases and 6 bases respectively, with 12 bases between them. The CDR3 runs 15 residues. For the CDR3, the DNA is TGTGCCAGCAGCTTGAGGAATCCGAGTAATTCACCCCTCCACTTT. As protein: CASSLRNPSNSPLHF.

J is TRBJ2-5 and V is TRBV28; D is possibly TRBD2 (6 bases). V shed 1 base and J shed 4 bases, with 13 bases lying between them. Germline CDR1 reads MDHEN; CDR2 reads SYDVKM. The CDR3 spans 15 residues. The CDR3: CASSLLSRRVETQYF. As DNA, the CDR3 is TGTGCCAGCAGTTTATTGAGCAGGAGGGTAGAGACCCAGTACTTC.

About this clone itself: The sample contains more than one DNA sequence encoding this CDR3. The rearrangement links TRBV5-4 to TRBJ2-3, with TRBD2 matching 10 bases. Germline V gene data show CDR1 as SGHNT and CDR2 as YYREEE (reference sequence). The CDR3 length is 16 residues. J lost 1 base, V lost 0 bases, and 2 bases had no gene match. This CDR3 reads CASSLGLAGGTDTQYF. As DNA, the CDR3 is TGTGCCAGCAGCTTGGGACTAGCGGGCGGCACAGATACGCAGTATTTT.

The V gene is TRBV10-2, the J gene TRBJ2-7; 7 nucleotides line up with TRBD2. Germline loops: CDR1 WSHSY, CDR2 SAAADI. J lost 3 bases, V lost 6 bases, and 11 bases had no gene match. The CDR3 runs to 15 residues. The CDR3 sequence: CASSDDVGGIYEQYF. In DNA, the CDR3 is TGCGCCAGCAGCGACGACGTGGGGGGGATCTACGAGCAGTACTTC.

This rearrangement joins TRBV7-2 to TRBJ2-7, with TRBD2 matching 13 bases. There are 14 residues in the CDR3. Unmatched junction bases numbered 2, after V lost 3 bases and J lost 6 bases. The V gene's germline CDR1 is SGHTA and CDR2 FQGNSA. In DNA, the CDR3 is TGTGCCAGCAGCTTTGGGACTAGCGGGGCCGAGCAGTACTTC. Its translation is CASSFGTSGAEQYF.

The J gene is TRBJ1-1, the V gene TRBV16; D gene uncertain. Germline values: CDR1 KGHSY, CDR2 FQNENV. This CDR3 comprises 14 residues. Trimming stripped 7 bases from V and 1 base from J, with 13 bases between. CDR3 bases: TGTGCCAGCACCCCCAGCGGGCCGAACACTGAAGCTTTCTTT. The encoded protein is CASTPSGPNTEAFF.

The chain links TRBV3-1 (or the pseudogene TRBV3-2) to TRBJ1-2; 7 nucleotides line up with TRBD1. CDR1 LGHDT and CDR2 YNNKEL come from the germline V gene (reference sequence). V lost 0 bases, J lost 5 bases, and 6 bases stayed unmatched. The CDR3 is 15 amino acids. The CDR3 here is CASSQDWTGNYGYTF. CDR3 in DNA: TGTGCCAGCAGCCAAGATTGGACAGGAAATTATGGCTACACCTTC.

The V gene is TRBV27, the J gene TRBJ2-3, with 10 bases identical to TRBD1. V lost 4 bases, J lost 5 bases, and 12 bases stayed unmatched. Germline-derived CDR1 and CDR2 are MNHEY and SMNVEV (reference sequence). This CDR3 has 17 amino acids. CDR3 residues: CASSWDPGTGVKDTQYF. For the CDR3, the DNA is TGTGCCAGCAGTTGGGATCCCGGGACAGGGGTAAAAGATACGCAGTATTTT.

The chain couples TRBV7-3 to TRBJ2-1; D perhaps matches TRBD1 (6 bases). This CDR3 has 11 residues. CDR1 is SGHTA, CDR2 FQGTGA, per germline. Trimming shortened V by 5 bases and J by 9 bases, and 8 bases separated the two germline ends. The CDR3, as DNA: TGTGCCAGCAGCGTGGGGGCTGAGCAGTTCTTC. Its translation: CASSVGAEQFF. The full variable domain, in which reference TRBV7-3 and TRBJ2-1 provide the parts outside the CDR3, is GAGVSQTPSNKVTEKGKYVELRCDPISGHTALYWYRQSLGQGPEFLIYFQGTGAADDSGLPNDRFFAVRPEGSVSTLKIQRTERGDSAVYLCASSVGAEQFFGPGTRLTVL.

The chain couples TRBV14 to TRBJ1-2; D call uncertain. The CDR3 has 15 residues. Trimming removed 4 bases from V and 2 bases from J, with 14 bases in between. CDR1 and CDR2 (germline): SGHDN, FVKESK. CDR3 in amino acids: CASSPRGGPNYGYTF. The CDR3, as DNA: TGTGCCAGCAGCCCCCGCGGCGGCCCCAACTATGGCTACACCTTC.

The CDR3 is CASSPSVTAKAFF. The CDR3 coding sequence is TGTGCCAGCAGTCCCTCCGTGACAGCAAAAGCTTTCTTT. This chain uses TRBV28 with TRBJ1-1; TRBD1 might be the D (5 bases). Germline V CDR1 and CDR2: MDHEN, SYDVKM. V shed 5 bases and J shed 9 bases, with 16 bases lying between them. This CDR3 region has 13 residues.